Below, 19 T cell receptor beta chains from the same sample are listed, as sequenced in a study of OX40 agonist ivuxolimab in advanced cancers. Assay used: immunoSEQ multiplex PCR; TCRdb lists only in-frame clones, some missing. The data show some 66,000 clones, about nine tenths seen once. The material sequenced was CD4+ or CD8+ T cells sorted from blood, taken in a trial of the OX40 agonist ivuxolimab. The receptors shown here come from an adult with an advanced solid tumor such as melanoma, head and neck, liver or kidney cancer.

The DNA of the CDR3 is TGCAGCGTTGTGACAGGTACTTCTGGAAACACCATATATTTT. Its translation: CSVVTGTSGNTIYF. This sequence joins TRBV29-1 and TRBJ1-3; a weak D match, TRBD1 (6 bases). CDR1 is SQVTM and CDR2 is ANQGSEA in the germline V gene. The V gene lost 4 bases and the J gene lost 1 base, with 11 bases spanning the gap. The CDR3 extends over 14 amino acids.

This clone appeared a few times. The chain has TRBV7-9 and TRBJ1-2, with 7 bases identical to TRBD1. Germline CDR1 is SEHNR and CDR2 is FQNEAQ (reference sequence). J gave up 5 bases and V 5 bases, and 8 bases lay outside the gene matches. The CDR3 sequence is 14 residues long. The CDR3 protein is CASSVPGQPYGYTF. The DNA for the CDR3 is TGTGCCAGCAGCGTACCGGGACAGCCGTATGGCTACACCTTC.

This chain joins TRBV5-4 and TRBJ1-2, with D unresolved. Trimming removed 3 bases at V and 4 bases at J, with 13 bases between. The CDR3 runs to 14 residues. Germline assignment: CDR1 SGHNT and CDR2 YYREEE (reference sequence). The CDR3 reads CASSSPGSLYGYTF. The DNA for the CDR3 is TGTGCCAGCAGCTCGCCCGGCAGCCTCTATGGCTACACCTTC.

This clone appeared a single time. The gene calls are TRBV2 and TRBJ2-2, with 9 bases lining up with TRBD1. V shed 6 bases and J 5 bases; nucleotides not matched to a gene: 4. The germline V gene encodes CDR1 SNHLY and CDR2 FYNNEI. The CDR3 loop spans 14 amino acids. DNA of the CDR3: TGTGCCAGCAGAGGGACAGGGCAAACCGGGGAGCTGTTTTTT. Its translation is CASRGTGQTGELFF.

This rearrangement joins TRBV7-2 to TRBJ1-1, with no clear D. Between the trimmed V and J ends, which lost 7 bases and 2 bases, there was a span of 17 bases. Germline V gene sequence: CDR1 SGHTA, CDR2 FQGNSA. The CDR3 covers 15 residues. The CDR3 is CASTILGGGNTEAFF. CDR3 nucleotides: TGTGCCAGCACTATCCTGGGCGGCGGAAACACTGAAGCTTTCTTT.

As DNA, the CDR3 is TGTGCCAGCTCACCAGTATTCCAGCCGAACACCGGGGAGCTGTTTTTT. Protein sequence: CASSPVFQPNTGELFF. V and J are TRBV18 and TRBJ2-2; no firm D call. CDR3 length: 16 residues. Germline CDR1 KGHSH, CDR2 LQKENI. V was trimmed by 2 bases and J by 0 bases, leaving 10 bases between them. Full variable domain (missing parts from reference TRBV18 and TRBJ2-2): NAGVMQNPRHLVRRRGQEARLRCSPMKGHSHVYWYRQLPEEGLKFMVYLQKENIIDESGMPKERFSAEFPKEGPSILRIQQVVRGDSAAYFCASSPVFQPNTGELFFGEGSRLTVL.

CDR3 loop: CASSIVAAENTEAFF. The DNA for the CDR3 is TGTGCCAGTAGTATAGTGGCGGCAGAGAACACTGAAGCTTTCTTT. The rearrangement links TRBV19 to TRBJ1-1; D not certain. This CDR3 region has 15 residues. Looked up from germline, CDR1 is LNHDA and CDR2 is SQIVND (reference sequence). Trimming left V 1 base short and J 1 base short, with 10 bases between.

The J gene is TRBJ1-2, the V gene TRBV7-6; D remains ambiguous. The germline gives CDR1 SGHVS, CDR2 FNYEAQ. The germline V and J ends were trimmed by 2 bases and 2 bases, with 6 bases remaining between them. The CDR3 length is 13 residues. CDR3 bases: TGTGCCAGCAGCTTACAGGAAAACTATGGCTACACCTTC. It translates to CASSLQENYGYTF.

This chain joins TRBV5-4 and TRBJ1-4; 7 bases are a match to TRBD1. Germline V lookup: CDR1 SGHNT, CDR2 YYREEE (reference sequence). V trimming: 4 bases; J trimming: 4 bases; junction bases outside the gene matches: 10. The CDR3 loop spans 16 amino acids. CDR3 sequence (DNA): TGTGCCAGCAGCCAATTCGGACAGGCTTATAATGAAAAACTGTTTTTT. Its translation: CASSQFGQAYNEKLFF.

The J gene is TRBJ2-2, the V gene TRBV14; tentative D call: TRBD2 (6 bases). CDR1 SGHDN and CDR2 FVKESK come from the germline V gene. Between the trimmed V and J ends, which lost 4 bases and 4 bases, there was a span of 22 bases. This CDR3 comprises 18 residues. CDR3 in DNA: TGTGCCAGCAGCCTTCTCCCCCCGGAGGGGTCACGCACCGGGGAGCTGTTTTTT. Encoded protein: CASSLLPPEGSRTGELFF.

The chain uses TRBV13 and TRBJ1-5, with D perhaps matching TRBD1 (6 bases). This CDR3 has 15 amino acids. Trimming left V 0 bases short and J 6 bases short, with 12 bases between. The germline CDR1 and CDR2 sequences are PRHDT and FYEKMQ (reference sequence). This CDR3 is CASSLGQGKGQPQHF. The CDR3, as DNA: TGTGCCAGCAGCTTAGGACAGGGTAAGGGTCAGCCCCAGCATTTT.

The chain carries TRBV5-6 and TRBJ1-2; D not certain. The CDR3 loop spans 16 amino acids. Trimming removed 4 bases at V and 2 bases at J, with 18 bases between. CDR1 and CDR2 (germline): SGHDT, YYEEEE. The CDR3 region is CASSHGWKEPNYGYTF. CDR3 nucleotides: TGTGCCAGCAGCCACGGATGGAAGGAACCCAACTATGGCTACACCTTC.

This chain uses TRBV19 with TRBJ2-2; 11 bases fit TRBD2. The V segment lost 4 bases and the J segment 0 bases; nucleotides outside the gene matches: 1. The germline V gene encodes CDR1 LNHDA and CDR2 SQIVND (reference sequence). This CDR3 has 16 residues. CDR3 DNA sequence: TGTGCCAGTAGTAGACTAGCGGGGTCGAACACCGGGGAGCTGTTTTTT. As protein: CASSRLAGSNTGELFF.

The CDR3 region is CASSGEGAGETQYF. For the CDR3, the DNA is TGTGCCAGCAGTGGTGAGGGGGCCGGGGAGACCCAGTACTTC. This chain joins TRBV2 and TRBJ2-5; the match to TRBD1 covers 7 bases. In germline, CDR1 is SNHLY, CDR2 FYNNEI. This CDR3 region has 14 residues. V shed 4 bases and J 5 bases; nucleotides not matched to a gene: 7.

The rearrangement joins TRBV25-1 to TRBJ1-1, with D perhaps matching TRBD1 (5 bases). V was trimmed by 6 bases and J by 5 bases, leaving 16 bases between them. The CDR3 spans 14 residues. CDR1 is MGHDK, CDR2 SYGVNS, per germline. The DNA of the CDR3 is TGTGCCAGCAGCCCCTTGGCTGGGGGAACTGAAGCTTTCTTT. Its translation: CASSPLAGGTEAFF.

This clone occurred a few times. The CDR3 DNA reads TGTGCCAGTAGGGACAGGGATCAGCCCCAGCATTTT. Encoded protein: CASRDRDQPQHF. The chain uses TRBV19 and TRBJ1-5, with 8 bases identical to TRBD1. V lost 6 bases to trimming and J lost 5 bases; unmatched junction nucleotides: 0. The CDR3 is 12 amino acids. Per germline, CDR1 LNHDA and CDR2 SQIVND (reference sequence).

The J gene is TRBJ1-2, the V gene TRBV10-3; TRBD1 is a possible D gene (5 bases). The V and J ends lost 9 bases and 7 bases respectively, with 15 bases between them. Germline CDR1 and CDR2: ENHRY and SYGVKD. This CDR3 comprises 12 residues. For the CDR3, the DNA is TGTGCCATTTCGGGGGAGGGAGGTGGCTACACCTTC. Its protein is CAISGEGGGYTF.

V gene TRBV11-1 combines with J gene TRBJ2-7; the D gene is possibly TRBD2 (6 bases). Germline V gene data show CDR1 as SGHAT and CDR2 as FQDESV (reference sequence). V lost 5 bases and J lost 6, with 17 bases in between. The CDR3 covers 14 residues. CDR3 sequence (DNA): TGTGCCAGCAGCGGGCGGGACCGCCTGGGCGAGCAGTACTTC. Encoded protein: CASSGRDRLGEQYF.

DNA of the CDR3: TGTGCCAGCAGCGCGGACAGGGCCGGGCAGTACTTC. It yields the protein CASSADRAGQYF. The chain links TRBV5-4 to TRBJ2-7; 8 bases agree with TRBD1. CDR1 is SGHNT, CDR2 YYREEE, per germline (reference sequence). The V segment lost 4 bases and the J segment 9 bases; nucleotides outside the gene matches: 6. The CDR3 has 12 residues.